What follows describes a single T cell receptor beta chain. The sample belongs to a study of blood T cell repertoires in COVID-19. Study details: Whether acute or convalescent, the COVID-19 samples came from the United States, Italy and Spain. PBMCs, B-cell-depleted T cells, or T cells were the source of the cDNA or gDNA that made up the material.

Original processing notes: Cell counts per sample came from amplifying reference gene primers. TCRdb's table, derived via immunoSEQ multiplex PCR, lists solely in-frame clones and lacks some. V and J calls and clone size are those listed in that table; D and trimming were worked out from the DNA. The data show 150,000 to 200,000 clones, with almost 85% seen just once and 22% held by the top ten. What was sequenced was peripheral blood. The sequence came from a woman older than 75 with acute or convalescent COVID-19.

The CDR3 reads CASSQRGRASEQYF. DNA of the CDR3: TGTGCCAGCAGCCAACGCGGGAGGGCTAGTGAGCAGTACTTC. The gene calls are TRBV3-1 (or the pseudogene TRBV3-2) and TRBJ2-7, with TRBD2 identical over 9 bases. V dropped 2 bases and J dropped 7; count of bases not matched to a gene: 6. Germline V gene data show CDR1 as LGHDT and CDR2 as YNNKEL (reference sequence). The CDR3 spans 14 residues.